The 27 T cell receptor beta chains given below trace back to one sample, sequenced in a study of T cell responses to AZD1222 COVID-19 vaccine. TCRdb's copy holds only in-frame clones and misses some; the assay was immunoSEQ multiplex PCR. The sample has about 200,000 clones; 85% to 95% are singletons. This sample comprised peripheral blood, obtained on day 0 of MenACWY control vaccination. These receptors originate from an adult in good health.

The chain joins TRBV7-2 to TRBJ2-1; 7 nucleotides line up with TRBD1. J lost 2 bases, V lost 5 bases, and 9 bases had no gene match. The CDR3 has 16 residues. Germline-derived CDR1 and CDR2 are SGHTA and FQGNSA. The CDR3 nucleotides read TGTGCCAGCAGCCACGGGGTGGGACAGCCCTACAATGAGCAGTTCTTC. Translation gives CASSHGVGQPYNEQFF.

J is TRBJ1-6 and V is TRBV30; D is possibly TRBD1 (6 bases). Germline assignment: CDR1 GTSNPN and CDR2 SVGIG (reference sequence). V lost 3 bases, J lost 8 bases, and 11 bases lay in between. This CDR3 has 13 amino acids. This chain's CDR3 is CAWRGGLHSPLHF. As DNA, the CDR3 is TGTGCCTGGAGAGGGGGGCTGCATTCACCCCTCCACTTT.

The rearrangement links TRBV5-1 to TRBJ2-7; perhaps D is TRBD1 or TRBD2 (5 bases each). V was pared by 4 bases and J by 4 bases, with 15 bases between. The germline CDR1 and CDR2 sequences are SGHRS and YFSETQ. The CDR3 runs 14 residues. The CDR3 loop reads CASSPGPDGYEQYF. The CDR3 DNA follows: TGCGCCAGCAGCCCGGGACCGGATGGGTACGAGCAGTACTTC.

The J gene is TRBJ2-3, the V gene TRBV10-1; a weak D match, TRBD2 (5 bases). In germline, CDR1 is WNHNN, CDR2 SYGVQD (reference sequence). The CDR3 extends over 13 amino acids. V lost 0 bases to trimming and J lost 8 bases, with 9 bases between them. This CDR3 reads CASSESGKGTQYF. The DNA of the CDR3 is TGCGCCAGCAGTGAGTCCGGGAAGGGTACGCAGTATTTT.

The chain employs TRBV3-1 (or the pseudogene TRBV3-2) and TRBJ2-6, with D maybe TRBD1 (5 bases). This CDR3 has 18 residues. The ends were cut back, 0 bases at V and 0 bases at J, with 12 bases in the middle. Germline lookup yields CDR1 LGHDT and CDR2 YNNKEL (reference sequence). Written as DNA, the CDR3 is TGTGCCAGCAGCCAAGAAGGGGTTAGATTCTCTGGGGCCAACGTCCTGACTTTC. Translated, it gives CASSQEGVRFSGANVLTF.

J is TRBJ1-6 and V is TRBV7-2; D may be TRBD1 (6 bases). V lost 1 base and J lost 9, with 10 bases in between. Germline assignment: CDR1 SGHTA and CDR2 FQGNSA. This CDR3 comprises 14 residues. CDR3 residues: CASSLDFRGSPLHF. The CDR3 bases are TGTGCCAGCAGCTTAGACTTCAGGGGTTCACCCCTCCACTTT.

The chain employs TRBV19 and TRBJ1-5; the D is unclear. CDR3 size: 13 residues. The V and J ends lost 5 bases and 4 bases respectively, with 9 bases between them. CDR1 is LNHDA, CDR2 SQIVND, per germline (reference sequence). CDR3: CASSSRGNQPQHF. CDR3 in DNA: TGTGCCAGTAGTTCTCGTGGGAATCAGCCCCAGCATTTT.

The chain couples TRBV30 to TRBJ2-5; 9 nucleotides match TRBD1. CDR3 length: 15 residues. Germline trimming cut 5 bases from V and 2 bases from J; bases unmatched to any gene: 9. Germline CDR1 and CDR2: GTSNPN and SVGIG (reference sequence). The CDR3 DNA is TGTGCCTGGGCGAAGGGACAGGGACAACAAGAGACCCAGTACTTC. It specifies CAWAKGQGQQETQYF.

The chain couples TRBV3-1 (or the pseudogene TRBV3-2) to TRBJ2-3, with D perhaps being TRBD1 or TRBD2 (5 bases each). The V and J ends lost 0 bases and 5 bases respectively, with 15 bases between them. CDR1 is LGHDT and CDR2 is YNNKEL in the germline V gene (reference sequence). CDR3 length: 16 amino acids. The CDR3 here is CASSQEGTLEGDTQYF. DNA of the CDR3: TGTGCCAGCAGCCAAGAGGGGACCCTCGAGGGAGATACGCAGTATTTT.

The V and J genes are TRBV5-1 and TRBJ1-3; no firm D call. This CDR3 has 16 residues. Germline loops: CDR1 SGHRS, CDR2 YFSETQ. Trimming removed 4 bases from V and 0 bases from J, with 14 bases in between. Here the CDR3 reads CASSPKVGSSGNTIYF. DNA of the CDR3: TGCGCCAGCAGCCCTAAGGTTGGGAGCTCTGGAAACACCATATATTTT. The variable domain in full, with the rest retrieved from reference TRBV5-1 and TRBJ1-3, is KAGVTQTPRYLIKTRGQQVTLSCSPISGHRSVSWYQQTPGQGLQFLFEYFSETQRNKGNFPGRFSGRQFSNSRSEMNVSTLELGDSALYLCASSPKVGSSGNTIYFGEGSWLTVV.

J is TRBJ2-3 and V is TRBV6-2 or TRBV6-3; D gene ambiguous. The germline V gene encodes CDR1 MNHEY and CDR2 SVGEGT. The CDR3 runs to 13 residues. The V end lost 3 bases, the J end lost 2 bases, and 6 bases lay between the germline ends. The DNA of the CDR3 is TGTGCCAGCAGTTATACAATCACAGATACGCAGTATTTT. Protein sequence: CASSYTITDTQYF.

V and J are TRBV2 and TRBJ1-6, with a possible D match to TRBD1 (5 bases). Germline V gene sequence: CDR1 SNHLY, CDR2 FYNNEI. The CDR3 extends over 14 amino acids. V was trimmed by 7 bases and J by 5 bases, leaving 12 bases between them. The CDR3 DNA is TGTGCCAGCACCAGGGCAAGGAATAATTCACCCCTCCACTTT. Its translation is CASTRARNNSPLHF.

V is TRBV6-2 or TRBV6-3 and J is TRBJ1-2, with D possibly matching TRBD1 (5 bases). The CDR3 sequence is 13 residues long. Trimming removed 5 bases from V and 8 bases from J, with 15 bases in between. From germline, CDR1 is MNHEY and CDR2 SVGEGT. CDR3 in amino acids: CASSRDRPGGYTF. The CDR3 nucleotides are TGTGCCAGCAGTAGGGACCGACCGGGAGGCTACACCTTC.

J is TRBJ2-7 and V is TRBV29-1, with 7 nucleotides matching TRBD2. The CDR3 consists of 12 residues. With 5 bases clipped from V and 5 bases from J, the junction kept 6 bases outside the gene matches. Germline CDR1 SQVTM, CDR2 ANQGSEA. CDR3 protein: CSVTQTSDEQYF. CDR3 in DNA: TGCAGCGTTACGCAAACTAGCGACGAGCAGTACTTC.

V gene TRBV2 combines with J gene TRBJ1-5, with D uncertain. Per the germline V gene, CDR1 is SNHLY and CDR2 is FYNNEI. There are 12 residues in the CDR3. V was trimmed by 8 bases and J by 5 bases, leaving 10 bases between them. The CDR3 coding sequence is TGTGCCAGCCGCCAGGAGGATCAGCCCCAGCATTTT. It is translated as CASRQEDQPQHF.

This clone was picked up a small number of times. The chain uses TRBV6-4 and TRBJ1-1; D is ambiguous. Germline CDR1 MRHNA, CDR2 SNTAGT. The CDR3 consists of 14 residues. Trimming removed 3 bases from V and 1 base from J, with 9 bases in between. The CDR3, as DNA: TGTGCCAGCAGTGATGCGGGGTCGAACACTGAAGCTTTCTTT. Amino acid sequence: CASSDAGSNTEAFF.

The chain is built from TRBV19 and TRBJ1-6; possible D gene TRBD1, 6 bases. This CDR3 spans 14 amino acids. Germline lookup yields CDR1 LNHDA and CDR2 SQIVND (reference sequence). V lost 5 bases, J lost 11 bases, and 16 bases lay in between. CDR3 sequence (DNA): TGTGCCAGTAGTGCCAGGGGCCGCCTCCCACCCCTCCACTTT. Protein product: CASSARGRLPPLHF.

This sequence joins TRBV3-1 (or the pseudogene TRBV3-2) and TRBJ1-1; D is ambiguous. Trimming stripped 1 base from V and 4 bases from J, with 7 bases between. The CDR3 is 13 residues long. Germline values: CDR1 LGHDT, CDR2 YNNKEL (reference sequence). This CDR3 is CASSQGKSTEAFF. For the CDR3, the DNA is TGTGCCAGCAGCCAAGGCAAGTCCACTGAAGCTTTCTTT.

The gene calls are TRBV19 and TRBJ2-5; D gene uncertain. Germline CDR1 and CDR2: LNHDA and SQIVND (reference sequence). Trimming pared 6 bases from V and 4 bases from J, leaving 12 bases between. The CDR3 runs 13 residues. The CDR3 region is CASRGFLGETQYF. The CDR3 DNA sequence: TGTGCCAGTAGGGGGTTTCTAGGAGAGACCCAGTACTTC.

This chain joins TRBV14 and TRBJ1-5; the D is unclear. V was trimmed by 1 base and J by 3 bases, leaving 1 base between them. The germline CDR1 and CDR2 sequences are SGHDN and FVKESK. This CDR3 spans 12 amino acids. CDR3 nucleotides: TGTGCCAGCAGCCAAGTCAATCAGCCCCAGCATTTT. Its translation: CASSQVNQPQHF.

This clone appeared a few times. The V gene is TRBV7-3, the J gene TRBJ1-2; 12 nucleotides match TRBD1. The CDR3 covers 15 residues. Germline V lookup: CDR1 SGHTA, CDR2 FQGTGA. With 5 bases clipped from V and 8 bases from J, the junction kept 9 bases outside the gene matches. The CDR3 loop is CASSELGQGAPGYTF. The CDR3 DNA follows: TGTGCCAGCAGCGAATTGGGACAGGGGGCGCCAGGCTACACCTTC.

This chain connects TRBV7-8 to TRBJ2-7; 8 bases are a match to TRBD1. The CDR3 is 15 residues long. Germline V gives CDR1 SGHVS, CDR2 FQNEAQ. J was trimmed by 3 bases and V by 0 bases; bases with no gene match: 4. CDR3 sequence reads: CASSLATGGGYEQYF. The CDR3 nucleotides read TGTGCCAGCAGCTTAGCAACAGGGGGAGGCTACGAGCAGTACTTC.

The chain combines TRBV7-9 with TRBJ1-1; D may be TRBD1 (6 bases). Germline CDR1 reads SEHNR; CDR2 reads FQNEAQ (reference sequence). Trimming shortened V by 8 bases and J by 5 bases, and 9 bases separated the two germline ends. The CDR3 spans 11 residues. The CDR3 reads CASQGLTEAFF. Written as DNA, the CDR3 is TGTGCCAGCCAGGGGTTAACTGAAGCTTTCTTT.

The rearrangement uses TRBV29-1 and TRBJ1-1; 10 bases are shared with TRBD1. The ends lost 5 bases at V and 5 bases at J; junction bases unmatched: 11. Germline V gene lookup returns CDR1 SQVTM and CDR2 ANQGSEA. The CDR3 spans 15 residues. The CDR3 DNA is TGCAGCGTTCCTGGAAGGGACAGGGGTAATACTGAAGCTTTCTTT. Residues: CSVPGRDRGNTEAFF.

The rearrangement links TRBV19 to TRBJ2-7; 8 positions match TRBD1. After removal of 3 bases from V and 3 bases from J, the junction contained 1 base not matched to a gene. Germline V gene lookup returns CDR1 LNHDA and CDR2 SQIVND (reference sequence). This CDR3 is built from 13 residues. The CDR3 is CASSIGQGYEQYF. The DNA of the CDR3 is TGTGCCAGTAGTATCGGACAGGGCTACGAGCAGTACTTC.

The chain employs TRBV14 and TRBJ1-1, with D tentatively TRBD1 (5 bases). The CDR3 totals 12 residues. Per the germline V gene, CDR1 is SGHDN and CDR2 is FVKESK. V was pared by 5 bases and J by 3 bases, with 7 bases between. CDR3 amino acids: CASSGAYTEAFF. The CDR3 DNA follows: TGTGCCAGCAGCGGGGCGTACACTGAAGCTTTCTTT.

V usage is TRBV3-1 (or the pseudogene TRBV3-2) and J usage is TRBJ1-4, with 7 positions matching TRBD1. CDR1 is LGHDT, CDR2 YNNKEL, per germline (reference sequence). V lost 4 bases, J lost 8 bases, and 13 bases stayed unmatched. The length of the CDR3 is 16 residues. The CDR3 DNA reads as TGTGCCAGCAGCCGAAGCGGTGGCAGGGGGGGAGAAAAACTGTTTTTT. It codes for CASSRSGGRGGEKLFF.